What follows is one TCR beta chain and its context. Antigen unknown. The junction differs from germline at one of its ends, possibly a read error. The data derive from a study of neoadjuvant anti-PD-1 for oral cavity cancer. The study, taken as a whole, reports: Each response group had just a few patients in TCR analyses.

This CDR3 comprises 13 residues. Germline values: CDR1 KGHSH, CDR2 LQKENI. Sequenced by immunoSEQ multiplex PCR; TCRdb stores in-frame clones only, minus some. The sample shows 30,000 to 40,000 clones, around 87% of them seen only once. These oral cavity squamous cell carcinomas were HPV-negative and locally advanced. The chain links TRBV18 to TRBJ1-1; D gene ambiguous. The receptor was isolated from a person aged 40 to 85 with oral cavity squamous cell carcinoma. The specimen comprised PBMCs, sampled before nivolumab (anti-PD-1) treatment. Here the CDR3 reads CASLPTMNTEAFF. The CDR3 DNA is TGTGCCAGCTTACCAACAATGAACACTGAAGCTTTCTTT.